This T cell receptor beta chain emerged from a study of shared clonotypes between healthy human individuals. In the study overall: Every donor yielded three CD4 naive, three CD4 memory, two CD8 naive and one CD8 memory plate.

Several immunoSEQ 96-well plates shared each subset's DNA, each plate a replicate. TCRdb's copy holds only in-frame clones and misses some; the assay was immunoSEQ multiplex PCR. The table has 2.5 million or so clones, more than 90% seen once. A CD45RA-negative memory subset and a CD45RA+ naive subset were separated from the CD4+ cells. Sequencing was performed on naive CD4+ T cells sorted from blood. The subset is: CD45RA+ positively selected. This receptor was taken from a man younger than 35 in good health.

The chain's CDR3 is CASSESTGPTYEQYF. The CDR3 coding sequence is TGCGCCAGCAGCGAATCGACAGGGCCCACCTACGAGCAGTACTTC. This chain links TRBV5-1 with TRBJ2-7; 7 nucleotides match TRBD1. The CDR3 consists of 15 residues. Losses at the gene ends were 4 bases for V and 2 bases for J; bases not matched to a gene: 9. Germline CDR1 and CDR2: SGHRS and YFSETQ. Supplemented by reference TRBV5-1 and TRBJ2-7, the full variable domain reads KAGVTQTPRYLIKTRGQQVTLSCSPISGHRSVSWYQQTPGQGLQFLFEYFSETQRNKGNFPGRFSGRQFSNSRSEMNVSTLELGDSALYLCASSESTGPTYEQYFGPGTRLTVT.